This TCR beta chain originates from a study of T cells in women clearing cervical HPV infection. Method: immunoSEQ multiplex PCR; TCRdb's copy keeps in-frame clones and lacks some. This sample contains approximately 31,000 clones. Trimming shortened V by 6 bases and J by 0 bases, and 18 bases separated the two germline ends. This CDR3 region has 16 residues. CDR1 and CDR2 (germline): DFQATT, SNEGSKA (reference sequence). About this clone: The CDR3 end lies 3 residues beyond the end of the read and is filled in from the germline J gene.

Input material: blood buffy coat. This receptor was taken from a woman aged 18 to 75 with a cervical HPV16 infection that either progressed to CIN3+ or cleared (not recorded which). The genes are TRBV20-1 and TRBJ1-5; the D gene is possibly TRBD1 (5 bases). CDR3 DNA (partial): TGCAGTGCAACCCTCCGACAGTTCTTTAGCAATCAGCCC. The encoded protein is CSATLRQFFSNQP. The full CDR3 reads CSATLRQFFSNQPQHF.